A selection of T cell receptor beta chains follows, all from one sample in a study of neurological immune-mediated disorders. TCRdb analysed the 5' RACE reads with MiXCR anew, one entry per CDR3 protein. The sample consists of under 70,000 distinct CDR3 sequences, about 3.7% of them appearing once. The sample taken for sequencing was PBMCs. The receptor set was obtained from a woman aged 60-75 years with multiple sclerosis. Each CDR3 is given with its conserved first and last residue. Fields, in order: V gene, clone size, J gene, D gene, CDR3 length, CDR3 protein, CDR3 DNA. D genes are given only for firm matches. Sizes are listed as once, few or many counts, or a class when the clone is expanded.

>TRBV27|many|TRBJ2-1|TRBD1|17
CASSLWMRQGVYDEQFF
TGTGCCAGCAGTTTATGGATGAGGCAGGGGGTTTACGATGAGCAGTTCTTC
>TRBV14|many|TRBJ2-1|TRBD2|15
CASSQGLAGRNEQFF
TGTGCCAGCAGCCAAGGGCTAGCGGGACGCAATGAGCAGTTCTTC
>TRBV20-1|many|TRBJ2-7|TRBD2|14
CSASPGSGRPEQYF
TGCAGTGCCTCCCCGGGTAGCGGGAGACCCGAGCAGTACTTC
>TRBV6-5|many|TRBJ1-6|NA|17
CASSYFPNRDERSPLHF
TGTGCCAGCAGTTACTTCCCAAACCGGGACGAACGATCACCCCTCCACTTT
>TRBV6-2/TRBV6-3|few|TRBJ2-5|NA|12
CASSPGQETQYF
TGTGCCAGCAGTCCTGGGCAAGAGACCCAGTACTTC
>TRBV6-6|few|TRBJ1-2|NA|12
CASKTGNYGYTF
TGTGCCAGCAAAACAGGGAACTATGGCTACACCTTC
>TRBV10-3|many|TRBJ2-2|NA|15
CAISDHGPNTGELFF
TGTGCCATCAGTGATCACGGGCCTAACACCGGGGAGCTGTTTTTT
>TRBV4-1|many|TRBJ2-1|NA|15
CASTLRGPIRGEQFF
TGCGCCAGCACCCTACGCGGACCCATAAGGGGTGAGCAGTTCTTC
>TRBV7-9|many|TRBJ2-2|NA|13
CASRRLDTGELFF
TGTGCCAGCAGACGGCTGGACACCGGGGAGCTGTTTTTT
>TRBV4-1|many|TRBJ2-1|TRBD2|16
CASSLEGLAGRNEQFF
TGCGCCAGCAGCCTAGAGGGACTAGCGGGGCGGAATGAGCAGTTCTTC
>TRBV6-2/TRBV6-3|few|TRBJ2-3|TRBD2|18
CASSLNEELAEYTDTQYF
TGTGCCAGCAGTTTAAACGAGGAACTAGCGGAGTACACAGATACGCAGTATTTT
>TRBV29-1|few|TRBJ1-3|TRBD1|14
CSVEDAGQGNTIYF
TGCAGCGTTGAAGATGCGGGACAGGGGAACACCATATATTTT
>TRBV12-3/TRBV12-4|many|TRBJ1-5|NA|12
CASSSLRLPQHF
TGTGCCAGCAGCAGCCTAAGGCTGCCCCAGCATTTT
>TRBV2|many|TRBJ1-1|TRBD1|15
CASSERVTGRTEAFF
TGTGCCAGCAGTGAAAGGGTGACAGGGAGGACTGAAGCTTTCTTT
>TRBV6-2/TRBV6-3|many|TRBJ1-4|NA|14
CASSQTARSEKLFF
TGTGCCAGCAGCCAGACAGCAAGAAGTGAAAAACTGTTTTTT
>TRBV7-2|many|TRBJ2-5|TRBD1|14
CASSFRQGRETQYF
TGTGCCAGCAGCTTCCGACAGGGCCGGGAGACCCAGTACTTC
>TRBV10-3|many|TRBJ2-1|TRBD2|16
CAISDRTSGRSNEQFF
TGTGCCATCAGTGACAGAACTAGCGGGAGATCGAATGAGCAGTTCTTC
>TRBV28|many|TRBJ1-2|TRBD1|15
CASSPGTGSLGGYTF
TGTGCCAGCAGTCCCGGGACAGGGAGTTTGGGTGGCTACACCTTC